This T cell receptor (beta chain) was identified during a study of T-cell reconstitution after alpha-beta-depleted transplantation in children. Findings of the study overall: It was surviving recipient T cells and thymic progenitors that gave some patients high TCRbeta diversity at day 60.

The TCRbeta library was prepared with unique molecular identifiers. TCRdb processed the PCR reads anew with MiXCR; each CDR3 protein has one entry. The data show roughly 300,000 distinct CDR3 sequences, with approximately 10% seen just once and less than 25% held by the top ten. The V end lost 4 bases, the J end lost 8 bases, and 21 bases lay between the germline ends. The CDR3 runs to 15 residues. Looked up from germline, CDR1 is SGHRS and CDR2 is YFSETQ. At least ten counts were recorded for this clonotype. Its antigen is undetermined. Sequenced material: peripheral blood, taken 180 days after TCRalphabeta/CD19-depleted stem cell transplant. The TCR comes from a male patient between 2 and 10 years old who had a stem cell transplant for chronic granulomatous disease, so the T cells may come from the graft donor. This chain links TRBV5-1 with TRBJ1-2, with a possible D match to TRBD1 (6 bases). Here the CDR3 DNA reads TGCGCCAGCAGCGTACCCGGGACTCCTAGGGGGGGCTACACCTTC. Amino acid sequence: CASSVPGTPRGGYTF.